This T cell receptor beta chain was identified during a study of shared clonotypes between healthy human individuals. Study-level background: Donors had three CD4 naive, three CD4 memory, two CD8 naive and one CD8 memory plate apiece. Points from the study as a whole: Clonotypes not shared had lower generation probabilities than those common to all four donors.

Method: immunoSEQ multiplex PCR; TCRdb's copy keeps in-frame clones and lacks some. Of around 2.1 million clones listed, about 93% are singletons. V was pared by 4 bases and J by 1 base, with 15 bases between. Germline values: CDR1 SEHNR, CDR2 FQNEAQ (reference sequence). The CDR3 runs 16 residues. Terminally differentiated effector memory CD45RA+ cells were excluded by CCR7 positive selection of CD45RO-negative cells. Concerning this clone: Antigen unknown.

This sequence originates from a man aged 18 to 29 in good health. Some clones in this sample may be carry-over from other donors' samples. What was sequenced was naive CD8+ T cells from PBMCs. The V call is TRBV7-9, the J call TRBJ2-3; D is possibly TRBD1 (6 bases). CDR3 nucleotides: TGTGCCAGCAGCTCCTTGGGACAAAGGGGCACAGATACGCAGTATTTT. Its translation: CASSSLGQRGTDTQYF.